This T cell receptor (beta chain) was documented in a study of tumor-infiltrating lymphocytes in primary liver carcinoma. General study results and limits: Against blood, tumors held a significantly higher top-250-clone fraction (p = 0.039). Researchers found tumor-adjacent and tumor-blood pairs overlapped less than tumor region pairs.

Investigators took RNA and DNA out together from roughly 21-30 mg of unsorted bulk tissue. The CDR3 consists of 15 residues. Looked up from germline, CDR1 is MNHNS and CDR2 is SASEGT. The researchers produced TCR beta cDNA from approximately 550 ng total RNA with a constant-region primer. Employing slightly modified ARM-PCR, three nested multiplex PCR rounds were run, and these gave rise to the TCR beta libraries. Rounds one and two of PCR, each of 10 cycles, were primed with TRBV1-TRBV30 forward primers and a C-beta reverse primer. Each CDR3 protein is one row after TCRdb ran MiXCR on the multiplex PCR reads. The sample gives 110,000 or so distinct CDR3 sequences, roughly 85% of which show up once; under 25% is in the top ten. Details on this clonotype: Its specificity is not known. At one end, the junction sequence differs from germline, possibly due to a read error.

Sequencing input: liver tumor tissue from sampling region 3. The subset was: tumor region T3, left-lateral pole. The TCR was taken from a man aged 35 to 55 with primary liver carcinoma and hepatitis B virus infection. The J gene is TRBJ2-5, the V gene TRBV6-1; 8 positions agree with TRBD1. The CDR3 nucleotides read TGTGCCCGCAGTGAAATACCAGGGGGCCAAGAGACCCATTACTTC. Protein: CARSEIPGGQETHYF.